This T cell receptor (beta chain) was captured in a study of metastatic and nonmetastatic thyroid tumors. Looking at the study overall: For malignant and benign thyroid patients, tumor or nodule tissue and blood were the sources whose repertoires were compared. Study-level findings and limits: Compared with benign nodules, malignant thyroid tumors were reported to have significantly higher TCR beta diversity in both blood and tumor.

Patients were all untreated before their thyroid surgery. In the original analysis: A distant-metastasis classifier for papillary thyroid cancer was built using CDR3 differences across clinicopathological groups. TCRdb reassembled clones from the PCR reads with MiXCR. The V and J calls follow TCRdb's processing rather than the paper's. The top ten hold 30% of the sample, which has approximately 31,000 clones, roughly 29% seen once. Turning to this clone: What it binds is unknown.

Sequencing input: blood. The TCR comes from a female donor with papillary thyroid cancer or a benign thyroid nodule (not recorded which). Some clones in this sample may be carry-over from other donors' samples.

The CDR3 spells CASSSGGRWSGELFF. The CDR3 bases are TGTGCCAGCTCCTCGGGCGGGAGATGGAGCGGGGAGCTGTTTTTT. The chain uses TRBV6-1 and TRBJ2-2, with 7 bases aligning to TRBD2. V trimming: 8 bases; J trimming: 7 bases; junction bases outside the gene matches: 13. Per germline, CDR1 MNHNS and CDR2 SASEGT. There are 15 residues in the CDR3.